The 17 T cell receptor beta chains below come from one sample, sequenced in a study of shared clonotypes between healthy human individuals. TCRdb's copy holds only in-frame clones and misses some; the assay was immunoSEQ multiplex PCR. The table shows over a million clones, with roughly 96% occurring only once. The sequenced material came from naive CD4+ T cells sorted from blood. Noted subset: CD45RA+ positively selected. The receptors were gathered from a man aged 30-40 years in good health.

The V gene is TRBV28, the J gene TRBJ2-1; 11 nucleotides agree with TRBD1. The CDR3 extends over 18 amino acids. The V and J ends lost 2 bases and 3 bases, in that order; junction bases with no gene match: 9. Germline CDR1 reads MDHEN; CDR2 reads SYDVKM. The CDR3 reads CASSLAAGQGANYNEQFF. The CDR3 DNA sequence: TGTGCCAGCAGTTTAGCCGCCGGACAGGGGGCAAACTACAATGAGCAGTTCTTC.

This chain links TRBV2 with TRBJ2-3; the D call may be TRBD1 or TRBD2 (5 bases each). Trimming removed 3 bases from V and 4 bases from J, with 8 bases in between. The CDR3 loop spans 13 amino acids. Germline CDR1 SNHLY, CDR2 FYNNEI. CDR3 DNA sequence: TGTGCCAGCAGTGACGGGGCCCCAGATACGCAGTATTTT. This sequence encodes CASSDGAPDTQYF.

The chain is built from TRBV4-1 and TRBJ1-4, with D possibly TRBD1 on 5 matching bases. In germline, CDR1 is MGHRA, CDR2 YSYEKL. Trimming stripped 0 bases from V and 4 bases from J, with 9 bases between. The CDR3 spans 15 residues. The CDR3: CASSQDRQYNEKLFF. CDR3 nucleotides: TGCGCCAGCAGCCAAGATCGACAGTATAATGAAAAACTGTTTTTT.

The gene calls are TRBV5-1 and TRBJ2-1; the match to TRBD2 covers 11 bases. This CDR3 has 19 amino acids. Germline loops: CDR1 SGHRS, CDR2 YFSETQ. The V and J ends lost 4 bases and 2 bases, in that order; junction bases with no gene match: 14. The CDR3 protein is CASSPFSGRAEKTYNEQFF. CDR3 in DNA: TGCGCCAGCAGCCCCTTTAGCGGGAGGGCCGAAAAAACCTACAATGAGCAGTTCTTC.

The V gene is TRBV15, the J gene TRBJ2-1, with 9 bases aligning to TRBD2. After removal of 5 bases from V and 8 bases from J, the junction contained 10 bases not matched to a gene. This CDR3 has 15 residues. CDR1 and CDR2 (germline): LNHNV, YYDKDF (reference sequence). The CDR3 loop reads CATSVKGSGSYEQFF. The CDR3 region has the DNA TGTGCCACCAGCGTTAAAGGTAGCGGGAGCTATGAGCAGTTCTTC.

The chain combines TRBV5-6 with TRBJ1-1; D remains unclear. Germline CDR1 and CDR2: SGHDT and YYEEEE. V lost 0 bases and J lost 0, with 6 bases in between. The CDR3 is made up of 14 amino acids. This CDR3 is CASSLVPVNTEAFF. In DNA, the CDR3 is TGTGCCAGCAGCTTGGTACCGGTGAACACTGAAGCTTTCTTT. The variable domain in full, with the rest retrieved from reference TRBV5-6 and TRBJ1-1, is DAGVTQSPTHLIKTRGQQVTLRCSPKSGHDTVSWYQQALGQGPQFIFQYYEEEERQRGNFPDRFSGHQFPNYSSELNVNALLLGDSALYLCASSLVPVNTEAFFGQGTRLTVV.

The chain links TRBV28 to TRBJ1-2, with TRBD1 identical over 8 bases. CDR3 size: 12 residues. Looked up from germline, CDR1 is MDHEN and CDR2 is SYDVKM. Unmatched junction bases numbered 3, after V lost 10 bases and J lost 2 bases. CDR3 sequence: CAIRTGNYGYTF. The CDR3 DNA reads as TGTGCCATAAGGACAGGGAACTATGGCTACACCTTC.

This clone was observed a few times. The chain recombines TRBV9 with TRBJ1-5; no clear D. From germline, CDR1 is SGDLS and CDR2 YYNGEE. This CDR3 contains 13 residues. V was cut by 4 bases and J by 3 bases, with 8 bases left in between. The CDR3, as DNA: TGTGCCAGCAGCAGGGCGACCAATCAGCCCCAGCATTTT. Translation gives CASSRATNQPQHF.

The chain recombines TRBV2 with TRBJ1-4; the D gene is possibly TRBD1 (5 bases). This CDR3 has 15 residues. Trimming cost V 2 bases and J 7 bases, with 14 bases left between them. From germline, CDR1 is SNHLY and CDR2 FYNNEI. CDR3 protein: CASSERSGGREKLFF. In nucleotides, the CDR3 is TGTGCCAGCAGTGAACGTTCTGGGGGACGTGAAAAACTGTTTTTT.

The gene calls are TRBV7-9 and TRBJ2-7; 8 bases map to TRBD2. The V and J ends lost 2 bases and 3 bases, in that order; junction bases with no gene match: 6. The length of the CDR3 is 15 residues. In germline, CDR1 is SEHNR, CDR2 FQNEAQ (reference sequence). Here the CDR3 reads CASSLRAGAFYEQYF. As DNA, the CDR3 is TGTGCCAGCAGCTTACGAGCGGGAGCTTTCTACGAGCAGTACTTC.

The V gene is TRBV9, the J gene TRBJ2-3, with 7 bases identical to TRBD2. Germline CDR1 and CDR2: SGDLS and YYNGEE. Trimming took 4 bases from V and 0 from J; bases not matched to a gene: 14. CDR3 size: 18 residues. CDR3 in amino acids: CASSLDSRSGASTDTQYF. The DNA of the CDR3 is TGTGCCAGCAGCCTTGACTCCCGAAGCGGGGCTAGCACAGATACGCAGTATTTT.

The chain joins TRBV4-3 to TRBJ2-1, with unresolved D. Between the trimmed V and J ends, which lost 0 bases and 0 bases, there was a span of 12 bases. Germline V gene lookup returns CDR1 LGHNA and CDR2 YSLEER. This CDR3 is 17 amino acids long. CDR3 DNA sequence: TGCGCCAGCAGCCAAGAGGCCCGACGCAGCTCCTACAATGAGCAGTTCTTC. It yields the protein CASSQEARRSSYNEQFF.

This chain joins TRBV11-3 and TRBJ2-3, with D perhaps TRBD2 (5 bases). From germline, CDR1 is SGHNT and CDR2 YENEEA. V lost 5 bases to trimming and J lost 3 bases, with 12 bases between them. This CDR3 is built from 14 residues. The CDR3 loop reads CASSPQAVTDTQYF. The CDR3 bases are TGTGCCAGCAGCCCCCAAGCGGTTACAGATACGCAGTATTTT.

The chain is built from TRBV28 and TRBJ2-6; tentatively, D is TRBD1 (7 bases). The CDR3 extends over 17 amino acids. Germline-derived CDR1 and CDR2 are MDHEN and SYDVKM. Between the trimmed V and J ends, which lost 5 bases and 5 bases, there was a span of 19 bases. DNA of the CDR3: TGTGCCAGCAGTCCCGGAGGGGGCGGAGTCTGGGCCAACGTCCTGACTTTC. It specifies CASSPGGGGVWANVLTF.

This rearrangement joins TRBV5-1 to TRBJ2-3, with 7 bases that match TRBD1. The CDR3 spans 16 residues. Germline CDR1 SGHRS, CDR2 YFSETQ. Germline trimming cut 4 bases from V and 1 base from J; bases unmatched to any gene: 9. CDR3 protein: CASSLGRGSGTDTQYF. In DNA form, the CDR3 reads TGCGCCAGCAGCCTCGGCAGGGGGTCGGGCACAGATACGCAGTATTTT.

V is TRBV10-2 and J is TRBJ1-5; D possibly corresponds to TRBD1 (5 bases). V lost 2 bases, J lost 6 bases, and 14 bases lay in between. CDR1 WSHSY and CDR2 SAAADI come from the germline V gene. The CDR3 spans 15 residues. CDR3 coding DNA: TGCGCCAGCAGTGAGGCGACAGCCTTAAGTCAGCCCCAGCATTTT. This translates into CASSEATALSQPQHF.

This chain uses TRBV7-3 with TRBJ2-3; 13 bases are shared with TRBD2. Germline loops: CDR1 SGHTA, CDR2 FQGTGA. The junction had 6 bases not matched to a gene; V was cut back by 5 bases and J by 1 base. The CDR3 covers 17 residues. The CDR3 loop is CASSNTGLAGGTDTQYF. The CDR3 DNA is TGTGCCAGCAGCAACACAGGACTAGCGGGAGGCACAGATACGCAGTATTTT.